This TCR beta chain was recorded in a study of blood T cell repertoires in COVID-19. Background on the study: Material from acute and convalescent COVID-19 was sourced from the United States, Italy and Spain.

V was clipped by 0 bases and J by 1 base, with 11 bases between them. Per germline, CDR1 KGHDR and CDR2 SFDVKD. CDR3 length: 16 amino acids. The assay was immunoSEQ multiplex PCR, and TCRdb's table has in-frame clones only and misses some. Of about 140,000 clones listed, almost 80% are singletons. Recovery among Cohort 3 donors was established by two negative PCRs, clearance, or symptom resolution. The rearrangement uses TRBV24-1 and TRBJ1-1; D not certain. Sequencing was performed on PBMCs or T cells enriched from blood (not recorded which). The sequence was collected from a woman aged 45-59 years who had recovered from COVID-19. CDR3: CATSDLHTLENTEAFF. CDR3 DNA sequence: TGTGCCACCAGTGATTTGCATACTCTTGAGAACACTGAAGCTTTCTTT.